These T cell receptor beta chains were read from a single sample in a study of blood T cell repertoires in COVID-19. Clones were sequenced by immunoSEQ multiplex PCR, and TCRdb holds only the in-frame ones, with some missing. Of roughly 300,000 clones listed, about 80% are singletons. Material for sequencing was peripheral blood. The receptors shown here come from a woman between 45 and 65 years old who had recovered from COVID-19. Both conserved end residues are part of each CDR3. D genes are given only for firm matches. Clone size, where shown, is once, few, many, or a class for clones that have expanded.

>TRBV9|-|TRBJ2-7|-
CASSPHRVTYEQYF
TGTGCCAGCAGCCCCCACAGGGTAACCTACGAGCAGTACTTC
>TRBV18|-|TRBJ2-7|-
CASSPQIGGSAEQYF
TGTGCCAGCTCTCCGCAGATTGGCGGGTCCGCCGAGCAGTACTTC
>TRBV28|-|TRBJ1-5|-
CATKNPGNSNQPQHF
TGTGCCACCAAAAATCCAGGGAATAGCAATCAGCCCCAGCATTTT
>TRBV4-3|TRBD2|TRBJ2-7|-
CASSTGTSGLYEQYF
TGCGCCAGCAGCACTGGGACTAGCGGACTCTACGAGCAGTACTTC
>TRBV18|TRBD1|TRBJ1-1|-
CASSLGADRGNTEAFF
TGTGCCAGCTCACTCGGGGCGGACAGGGGGAACACTGAAGCTTTCTTT
>TRBV27|TRBD2|TRBJ2-1|-
CASSLTGGPQSSYNEQFF
TGTGCCAGCAGTTTAACGGGAGGGCCTCAAAGCTCCTACAATGAGCAGTTCTTC
>TRBV28|-|TRBJ1-5|-
CASSFLQGSQPQHF
TGTGCCAGCAGTTTCCTCCAGGGTAGCCAGCCCCAGCATTTT
>TRBV29-1|-|TRBJ2-5|-
CSVDVETQYF
TGCAGCGTTGACGTAGAGACCCAGTACTTC
>TRBV5-1|TRBD2|TRBJ2-7|-
CASSLAGTIVF
TGCGCCAGCAGCTTGGCCGGGACTATCGTATTC
>TRBV4-3|TRBD1|TRBJ2-7|-
CASSLDSTGMIYEQYF
TGCGCCAGCAGCCTAGATTCGACAGGGATGATCTACGAGCAGTACTTC
>TRBV28|TRBD1|TRBJ2-7|-
CASSSPGQGSYEQYF
TGTGCCAGCAGTTCACCGGGACAGGGCTCCTACGAGCAGTACTTC
>TRBV2|TRBD2|TRBJ2-1|-
CASSELSGTYNEQFF
TGTGCCAGCAGTGAATTGAGCGGGACCTACAATGAGCAGTTCTTC
>TRBV18|-|TRBJ1-4|-
CASSPDRSEKLFF
TGTGCCAGCTCACCGGACAGATCCGAAAAACTGTTTTTT
>TRBV10-3|TRBD1|TRBJ2-7|-
CATSLDRAEQYF
TGTGCCACCTCCTTGGACAGGGCCGAGCAGTACTTC
>TRBV28|-|TRBJ1-5|-
CASSSPQGNSNQPQHF
TGTGCCAGCAGTTCCCCACAGGGAAATAGCAATCAGCCCCAGCATTTT
>TRBV5-1|-|TRBJ1-1|-
CASSLARGSTEAFF
TGCGCCAGCAGCTTGGCCCGGGGTTCCACTGAAGCTTTCTTT
>TRBV2|TRBD2|TRBJ2-1|-
CASPVPLAGGRYEQFF
TGTGCCAGCCCTGTCCCCCTAGCGGGAGGCCGTTATGAGCAGTTCTTC
>TRBV6-5|TRBD1|TRBJ2-7|-
CASRTGGEQYF
TGTGCCAGCAGGACAGGGGGCGAGCAGTACTTC
>TRBV18|-|TRBJ1-2|-
CASSPTGFSGGYTF
TGTGCCAGCTCACCCACAGGGTTTTCGGGCGGCTACACCTTC
>TRBV4-3|-|TRBJ1-6|-
CASSPGRTTTGSPLHF
TGCGCCAGCAGCCCCGGGAGGACGACCACGGGTTCACCCCTCCACTTT
>TRBV7-9|TRBD1|TRBJ2-7|-
CASSVLPGQGDYEQYF
TGTGCCAGCAGCGTACTACCGGGACAGGGGGATTACGAGCAGTACTTC
>TRBV7-9|-|TRBJ2-5|-
CASSRRAGAQETQYF
TGTGCCAGCAGCCGTCGGGCGGGGGCTCAAGAGACCCAGTACTTC
>TRBV18|TRBD1|TRBJ2-7|-
CASSLDRVGDEQYF
TGTGCCAGCTCACTAGACAGGGTAGGCGACGAGCAGTACTTC
>TRBV28|-|TRBJ2-3|-
CASRRDGTDTQYF
TGTGCCAGCCGGAGGGACGGCACAGATACGCAGTATTTT
>TRBV7-2|TRBD1|TRBJ2-7|-
CASGTGQGPYEQYF
TGTGCCAGCGGCACGGGACAGGGACCCTACGAGCAGTACTTC
>TRBV3-1/TRBV3-2|-|TRBJ1-6|-
CASSQALPTDSSYNSPLHF
TGTGCCAGCAGCCAAGCTCTCCCCACCGACAGCTCCTATAATTCACCCCTCCACTTT
>TRBV15|TRBD1|TRBJ2-7|once
CATSRSDRANYEQYF
TGTGCCACCAGCAGATCGGACAGGGCGAACTACGAGCAGTACTTC
>TRBV11-2|-|TRBJ2-1|-
CASSSRGTAYNEQFF
TGTGCCAGCAGCTCTAGGGGGACGGCTTACAATGAGCAGTTCTTC
>TRBV6-5|TRBD1|TRBJ1-1|-
CASSYGTGGTEAFF
TGTGCCAGCAGTTACGGGACAGGGGGTACTGAAGCTTTCTTT
>TRBV6-4|-|TRBJ2-2|-
CASSDSLAENTGELFF
TGTGCCAGCAGTGACTCTTTAGCGGAAAACACCGGGGAGCTGTTTTTT
>TRBV2|-|TRBJ2-7|-
CASGPSLYEQYF
TGTGCCAGCGGTCCAAGCCTCTACGAGCAGTACTTC
>TRBV25-1|-|TRBJ2-3|once
CASSETGPASTDTQYF
TGTGCCAGCAGTGAAACCGGTCCCGCAAGCACAGATACGCAGTATTTT
>TRBV6-2/TRBV6-3|TRBD1|TRBJ1-1|-
CASSYGTGGFWHTEAFF
TGTGCCAGCAGTTACGGGACAGGGGGCTTTTGGCACACTGAAGCTTTCTTT
>TRBV4-3|TRBD1|TRBJ1-4|-
CASSQEGTVNEKLFF
TGCGCCAGCAGCCAAGAAGGGACAGTTAATGAAAAACTGTTTTTT
>TRBV19|TRBD2|TRBJ2-1|-
CASAPWLAGKYNEQFF
TGTGCCAGTGCCCCGTGGCTAGCGGGAAAGTACAATGAGCAGTTCTTC
>TRBV6-5|TRBD1|TRBJ1-1|-
CASSSADRGLTEAFF
TGTGCCAGCAGTTCCGCGGACAGGGGGTTGACTGAAGCTTTCTTT
>TRBV28|-|TRBJ1-5|-
CASSLARTAPYQPQHF
TGTGCCAGCAGTTTGGCCCGGACAGCGCCCTATCAGCCCCAGCATTTT
>TRBV28|TRBD2|TRBJ2-1|-
CASSWTSGGYNEQFF
TGTGCCAGCAGTTGGACTAGCGGGGGTTACAATGAGCAGTTCTTC
>TRBV2|TRBD1|TRBJ1-2|once
CASSEVGGRGPGYTF
TGTGCCAGCAGTGAAGTTGGGGGCAGGGGGCCCGGCTACACCTTC
>TRBV7-9|-|TRBJ1-2|-
CASSWGGDYGYTF
TGTGCCAGCAGCTGGGGAGGCGACTATGGCTACACCTTC
>TRBV28|TRBD2|TRBJ2-1|few
CASSFQRGNNEQFF
TGTGCCAGCAGTTTCCAGCGGGGCAACAATGAGCAGTTCTTC
>TRBV19|TRBD1|TRBJ1-1|few
CASSPRDRLNTEAFF
TGTGCCAGTAGTCCTCGGGACAGACTGAACACTGAAGCTTTCTTT
>TRBV29-1|-|TRBJ1-1|-
CSVRGHLNTEAFF
TGCAGCGTTCGGGGACACCTGAACACTGAAGCTTTCTTT
>TRBV7-2|TRBD1|TRBJ1-1|-
CASRILDRGGGARNTEAFF
TGTGCCAGCAGAATATTGGACAGGGGCGGGGGCGCAAGGAACACTGAAGCTTTCTTT
>TRBV27|-|TRBJ1-5|-
CASSLIGNQPQHF
TGTGCCAGCAGTTTAATCGGGAATCAGCCCCAGCATTTT
>TRBV5-8|-|TRBJ1-1|once
CASSVTGLEAFF
TGTGCCAGCAGCGTCACAGGCCTTGAAGCTTTCTTT
>TRBV5-6|-|TRBJ1-6|-
CASSFWSRVNSPLHF
TGTGCCAGCAGCTTTTGGAGCCGAGTGAATTCACCCCTCCACTTT
>TRBV3-1/TRBV3-2|-|TRBJ1-1|-
CASSQEQTEAFF
TGTGCCAGCAGCCAAGAGCAGACTGAAGCTTTCTTT
>TRBV5-4|TRBD2|TRBJ2-7|-
CASSLSVAGARAYEQYF
TGTGCCAGCAGCTTGAGTGTAGCGGGGGCAAGAGCCTACGAGCAGTACTTC
>TRBV7-3|TRBD2|TRBJ2-3|-
CASSLSYRGSPDTQYF
TGTGCCAGCAGCTTAAGCTATCGCGGGAGCCCAGATACGCAGTATTTT
>TRBV3-1/TRBV3-2|TRBD2|TRBJ2-5|-
CASSPTSGGNQETQYF
TGTGCCAGCAGCCCCACTAGCGGGGGGAACCAAGAGACCCAGTACTTC
>TRBV5-1|TRBD2|TRBJ2-7|-
CASSLEGSGPSYEQYF
TGCGCCAGCAGCTTGGAAGGTAGCGGGCCTTCCTACGAGCAGTACTTC
>TRBV6-2/TRBV6-3|TRBD1|TRBJ2-7|-
CASSRRTPGTGTYEQYF
TGTGCCAGCAGTAGAAGGACCCCCGGGACAGGGACGTACGAGCAGTACTTC
>TRBV19|-|TRBJ2-1|-
CASSIQQGDEQFF
TGTGCCAGTAGTATCCAACAGGGAGATGAGCAGTTCTTC
>TRBV6-6|TRBD2|TRBJ2-7|-
CASSSTTSGGYEQYF
TGTGCCAGCAGTTCCACAACTAGCGGGGGGTACGAGCAGTACTTC
>TRBV2|TRBD1|TRBJ2-3|-
CASNYRGSDTQYF
TGTGCCAGCAATTACAGGGGTTCAGATACGCAGTATTTT
>TRBV5-1|TRBD2|TRBJ2-1|-
CASSLASGGAQEQFF
TGCGCCAGCAGCTTGGCTAGCGGGGGGGCCCAAGAGCAGTTCTTC
>TRBV11-2|-|TRBJ2-5|-
CASSEGGVPATQYF
TGTGCCAGCAGCGAAGGAGGAGTCCCGGCGACCCAGTACTTC
>TRBV9|-|TRBJ1-4|-
CASSVAWGLGEKLFF
TGTGCCAGCAGCGTAGCTTGGGGGCTTGGGGAAAAACTGTTTTTT
>TRBV5-1|-|TRBJ2-1|-
CASNPGGSGSYNEQFF
TGCGCCAGCAACCCAGGGGGTAGCGGCTCCTACAATGAGCAGTTCTTC